What follows are 27 T cell receptor beta chains derived from one specimen sequenced in a study of vaccination and CD4 T cells after COVID-19. With the Oncomine TCR Beta short-read assay, DNA from cultured CD4+ T cells was sequenced. TCRdb analysed the PCR reads with MiXCR anew, one entry per CDR3 protein. The data contain under 20,000 distinct CDR3 sequences, 47% of them singletons. Described treatment: approximately nine-day PBMC culture with coronavirus spike peptide pools or control peptides (ViraFEST assay). What these receptors recognize is not known. Sequences were obtained from cultured CD4+ T cells from blood. These receptors all stem from a human donor with COVID-19.

The gene calls are TRBV6-1 and TRBJ2-3; 13 nucleotides line up with TRBD2. V lost 2 bases and J lost 5; bases outside the gene matches: 4. This CDR3 is 16 amino acids long. CDR1 and CDR2 (germline): MNHNS, SASEGT. The CDR3: CASSELTSGGLDTQYF. The CDR3 DNA follows: TGTGCCAGCAGTGAATTGACTAGCGGGGGGTTAGATACGCAGTATTTT.

The chain carries TRBV11-3 and TRBJ1-2, with D tentatively TRBD1 (6 bases). This CDR3 spans 14 amino acids. Trimming removed 4 bases from V and 0 bases from J, with 9 bases in between. Germline V gene data show CDR1 as SGHNT and CDR2 as YENEEA. CDR3 sequence reads: CASSYRQANYGYTF. For the CDR3, the DNA is TGTGCCAGCAGCTACAGACAGGCTAACTATGGCTACACCTTC. Drawing the rest from reference TRBV11-3 and TRBJ1-2, the complete variable domain is EAGVVQSPRYKIIEKKQPVAFWCNPISGHNTLYWYLQNLGQGPELLIRYENEEAVDDSQLPKDRFSAERLKGVDSTLKIQPAELGDSAVYLCASSYRQANYGYTFGSGTRLTVV.

This clonotype was picked up a small number of times. The chain uses TRBV16 and TRBJ1-2; weak D call: TRBD1 (5 bases). V lost 4 bases and J lost 6, with 15 bases in between. This CDR3 comprises 14 residues. Germline assignment: CDR1 KGHSY and CDR2 FQNENV. CDR3 in DNA: TGTGCCAGCAGCCCCCCGGGCAGGGTGCATGGCTACACCTTC. Encoded protein: CASSPPGRVHGYTF.

The chain uses TRBV29-1 and TRBJ2-2; TRBD1 agrees at 8 bases. After removal of 7 bases from V and 6 bases from J, the junction contained 10 bases not matched to a gene. This CDR3 is 14 amino acids long. In germline, CDR1 is SQVTM, CDR2 ANQGSEA. CDR3 amino acids: CSGRIKQGAGELFF. CDR3 DNA sequence: TGCAGCGGCCGAATCAAACAGGGGGCCGGGGAGCTGTTTTTT.

This clonotype was observed a few times. The chain employs TRBV6-5 and TRBJ1-2; a possible D gene is TRBD1 (5 bases). Trimming stripped 1 base from V and 7 bases from J, with 16 bases between. CDR1 and CDR2 (germline): MNHEY, SVGAGI. The CDR3 has 15 residues. DNA for the CDR3: TGTGCCAGCAGTTACTATGGGGACTCCACGTTTGGCTACACCTTC. Its translation is CASSYYGDSTFGYTF.

The table lists this clonotype with a few counts. The chain couples TRBV12-3 or TRBV12-4 to TRBJ1-5; D perhaps matches TRBD1 (6 bases). The V end was cut by 3 bases, the J end by 3 bases, with 9 bases between. The CDR3 spans 14 residues. CDR3 residues: CASSFTGTNQPQHF. The CDR3 DNA reads as TGTGCCAGCAGTTTTACAGGGACCAATCAGCCCCAGCATTTT.

The gene calls are TRBV19 and TRBJ1-4; D may be TRBD1 (5 bases). This CDR3 comprises 16 residues. The ends were cut back, 1 base at V and 0 bases at J, with 9 bases in the middle. Germline V lookup: CDR1 LNHDA, CDR2 SQIVND (reference sequence). The CDR3 sequence is CASSIATGATNEKLFF. For the CDR3, the DNA is TGTGCCAGTAGTATAGCCACAGGAGCAACTAATGAAAAACTGTTTTTT.

In this sample, this clonotype turned up a few times. The chain recombines TRBV20-1 with TRBJ1-2; 7 nucleotides line up with TRBD1. Looked up from germline, CDR1 is DFQATT and CDR2 is SNEGSKA (reference sequence). V trimming: 1 base; J trimming: 7 bases; junction bases outside the gene matches: 6. This CDR3 comprises 13 residues. In nucleotides, the CDR3 is TGCAGTGCTAGAGTACAGGGGCCGAGTGGCTACACCTTC. Protein product: CSARVQGPSGYTF.

The chain joins TRBV6-5 to TRBJ2-2; D is possibly TRBD1 (6 bases). The CDR3 is 14 amino acids. Germline V CDR1 and CDR2: MNHEY, SVGAGI. Trimming cost V 2 bases and J 6 bases, with 10 bases left between them. DNA for the CDR3: TGTGCCAGCAGTTACGGGACAACCCCCGGGGAGCTGTTTTTT. It codes for CASSYGTTPGELFF.

Judged by abundance, this clonotype is medium-sized. The V gene is TRBV30, the J gene TRBJ2-7; 7 bases are a match to TRBD1. The V and J ends lost 5 bases and 0 bases, in that order; junction bases with no gene match: 1. Germline assignment: CDR1 GTSNPN and CDR2 SVGIG (reference sequence). The CDR3 totals 12 residues. The CDR3 here is CAWDRDSYEQYF. DNA of the CDR3: TGTGCCTGGGACAGGGACTCCTACGAGCAGTACTTC. Supplemented by reference TRBV30 and TRBJ2-7, the full variable domain reads SQTIHQWPATLVQPVGSPLSLECTVEGTSNPNLYWYRQAAGRGLQLLFYSVGIGQISSEVPQNLSASRPQDRQFILSSKKLLLSDSGFYLCAWDRDSYEQYFGPGTRLTVT.

The J gene is TRBJ1-1, the V gene TRBV7-2; 7 nucleotides align to TRBD1. The length of the CDR3 is 14 residues. Looked up from germline, CDR1 is SGHTA and CDR2 is FQGNSA. The junction had 13 bases not matched to a gene; V was cut back by 5 bases and J by 10 bases. The CDR3 DNA sequence: TGTGCCAGCAGCGCCCGACAGGGAGAGTATGGAGCTTTCTTT. It encodes CASSARQGEYGAFF.

The chain has TRBV11-2 and TRBJ2-7, with D maybe TRBD1 (5 bases). Trimming took 1 base from V and 3 from J, leaving 13 bases between them. The CDR3 spans 15 residues. Germline CDR1 and CDR2: SGHAT and FQNNGV. The CDR3 region is CASSLGSGRVYEQYF. As DNA, the CDR3 is TGTGCCAGCAGCTTAGGGTCGGGCAGGGTCTACGAGCAGTACTTC.

This chain links TRBV20-1 with TRBJ1-1, with TRBD1 identical over 9 bases. Germline CDR1 and CDR2: DFQATT and SNEGSKA (reference sequence). The CDR3 has 14 residues. With V trimmed by 1 base and J by 2 bases, 2 bases remained unmatched. CDR3 region: CSARGTGVNTEAFF. DNA for the CDR3: TGCAGTGCTAGAGGGACAGGGGTAAACACTGAAGCTTTCTTT.

This clonotype qualifies as medium-sized. V usage is TRBV12-5 and J usage is TRBJ2-5, with D perhaps assigned TRBD1 or TRBD2 (5 bases each). The germline gives CDR1 LGHNT, CDR2 FRNRAP. V lost 2 bases and J 5 bases, leaving 12 bases between the germline ends. The CDR3 loop spans 14 amino acids. This CDR3 is CASGLNGASETQYF. In DNA, the CDR3 is TGTGCTAGTGGTTTGAACGGGGCCAGCGAGACCCAGTACTTC.

The V call is TRBV28, the J call TRBJ1-5; D is ambiguous. The CDR3 has 15 residues. Per germline, CDR1 MDHEN and CDR2 SYDVKM. The germline V and J ends were trimmed by 2 bases and 2 bases, with 10 bases remaining between them. The CDR3, as DNA: TGTGCCAGCAGTTTAGTGGCATTGGGCAATCAGCCCCAGCATTTT. It translates to CASSLVALGNQPQHF.

This clonotype was found a few times. V is TRBV20-1 and J is TRBJ1-5; 8 bases agree with TRBD1. V lost 6 bases, J lost 4 bases, and 5 bases stayed unmatched. The CDR3 loop spans 13 amino acids. In germline, CDR1 is DFQATT, CDR2 SNEGSKA (reference sequence). Here the CDR3 DNA reads TGCAGTGCGCCAGGGACAGGAAATCAGCCCCAGCATTTT. This gives the protein CSAPGTGNQPQHF.

V usage is TRBV19 and J usage is TRBJ2-7; D remains ambiguous. Germline loops: CDR1 LNHDA, CDR2 SQIVND (reference sequence). V was clipped by 0 bases and J by 6 bases, with 6 bases between them. This CDR3 is 12 amino acids long. The CDR3: CASSIDRGEQYF. The CDR3 DNA is TGTGCCAGTAGTATAGATCGCGGCGAGCAGTACTTC.

This rearrangement joins TRBV6-2 or TRBV6-3 to TRBJ2-1; TRBD2 aligns across 9 bases. J lost 4 bases, V lost 6 bases, and 16 bases had no gene match. The CDR3 is 18 amino acids. From germline, CDR1 is MNHEY and CDR2 SVGEGT. The CDR3 DNA follows: TGTGCCAGCAGGTCCTCCGGGGGAAGCGGGGGGTTTTACAATGAGCAGTTCTTC. This encodes CASRSSGGSGGFYNEQFF.

This chain joins TRBV10-3 and TRBJ2-7; 9 nucleotides agree with TRBD2. Germline V gene lookup returns CDR1 ENHRY and CDR2 SYGVKD. V was clipped by 8 bases and J by 2 bases; unmatched bases: 7. The CDR3 length is 14 residues. CDR3 in amino acids: CAIGLAGSTYEQYF. The CDR3 DNA follows: TGTGCCATCGGGCTAGCGGGGAGCACCTACGAGCAGTACTTC.

The rearrangement joins TRBV28 to TRBJ2-7; unclear D gene. The CDR3 is 13 amino acids. Trimming pared 6 bases from V and 2 bases from J, leaving 11 bases between. Germline CDR1 MDHEN, CDR2 SYDVKM. CDR3 sequence reads: CASRSTPTYEQYF. CDR3 nucleotide sequence: TGTGCCAGCAGATCGACACCTACCTACGAGCAGTACTTC.

The table lists this clonotype with a few counts. The V and J genes are TRBV10-3 and TRBJ2-5; 7 bases fit TRBD1. V dropped 8 bases and J dropped 5; count of bases not matched to a gene: 8. CDR3 length: 13 amino acids. Germline CDR1 and CDR2: ENHRY and SYGVKD. The CDR3 sequence: CAIADRMAETQYF. The CDR3, as DNA: TGTGCCATCGCGGACAGGATGGCGGAGACCCAGTACTTC.

The V call is TRBV4-2, the J call TRBJ2-7; TRBD2 might be the D (6 bases). V lost 0 bases, J lost 2 bases, and 11 bases lay in between. CDR3 length equals 15 residues. Germline V gives CDR1 LGHNA, CDR2 YNFKEQ. CDR3 loop: CASSQDWAGTYEQYF. The CDR3 coding sequence is TGTGCCAGCAGCCAAGATTGGGCGGGGACCTACGAGCAGTACTTC.

The chain recombines TRBV10-3 with TRBJ1-3, with a possible D match to TRBD1 (5 bases). There are 13 residues in the CDR3. Germline lookup yields CDR1 ENHRY and CDR2 SYGVKD. Trimming removed 6 bases from V and 3 bases from J, with 9 bases in between. The CDR3 reads CAIRTRVGNTIYF. The CDR3 bases are TGTGCCATCAGAACCAGGGTTGGAAACACCATATATTTT.

This clonotype has more than one count but fewer than ten. The chain is built from TRBV12-3 or TRBV12-4 and TRBJ1-2, with TRBD1 matching over 12 bases. V gave up 6 bases and J gave up 2 bases; unmatched junction bases: 1. The CDR3 sequence is 14 residues long. Written as DNA, the CDR3 is TGTGCCAGCAGCGGGACAGGGGGCAACTATGGCTACACCTTC. The encoded protein is CASSGTGGNYGYTF.

The chain combines TRBV10-2 with TRBJ2-7; D possibly corresponds to TRBD2 (5 bases). Germline CDR1 reads WSHSY; CDR2 reads SAAADI. CDR3 length: 15 amino acids. Trimming left V 5 bases short and J 0 bases short, with 14 bases between. Written as DNA, the CDR3 is TGCGCCAGCAGTCTTAGCGCTAAGAGCTCCTACGAGCAGTACTTC. Its protein product is CASSLSAKSSYEQYF.

V usage is TRBV24-1 and J usage is TRBJ1-2; D is ambiguous. Germline assignment: CDR1 KGHDR and CDR2 SFDVKD. Trimming stripped 3 bases from V and 4 bases from J, with 11 bases between. The CDR3 runs 14 residues. The CDR3 sequence: CATSDPDGTYGYTF. Here the CDR3 DNA reads TGTGCCACCAGTGATCCTGACGGAACCTATGGCTACACCTTC.

The gene calls are TRBV7-2 and TRBJ1-2, with TRBD1 identical over 8 bases. J gave up 6 bases and V 3 bases, and 6 bases lay outside the gene matches. CDR1 and CDR2 (germline): SGHTA, FQGNSA. This CDR3 comprises 14 residues. This CDR3 is CASSLDRVNNGYTF. CDR3 bases: TGTGCCAGCAGCTTGGACAGGGTAAACAATGGCTACACCTTC.